This T cell receptor beta chain stems from a study of blood T cell repertoires in COVID-19. Study overall: Collection of acute and convalescent COVID-19 samples took place in the United States, Italy and Spain. PBMCs, B-cell-depleted T cells, or T cells provided the cDNA or gDNA that made up the material.

In the original processing: Nucleated cell number was recorded as an estimate derived from reference gene primer amplification. Data came from immunoSEQ multiplex PCR; TCRdb stores just in-frame clones and leaves some out. V and J calls plus clone size are reproduced from that table; the DNA served to infer D and trimming. The repertoire holds about 370,000 clones, roughly 89% seen once, with 6.5% to 8% in the top ten. CDR3 length: 17 residues. J was trimmed by 9 bases and V by 3 bases; bases with no gene match: 13. The germline V gene encodes CDR1 MNHEY and CDR2 SMNVEV (reference sequence). The chain links TRBV27 to TRBJ1-6, with 8 bases that match TRBD1. This TCR was sampled from a man aged 18 to 35 with active or convalescent COVID-19. Sequenced material: peripheral blood. The CDR3 spells CASSFIPQGALSSPLHF. In DNA form, the CDR3 reads TGTGCCAGCAGTTTCATTCCCCAGGGGGCGCTATCTTCACCCCTCCACTTT.